These T cell receptor beta chains were read from a single sample in a study of cytomegalovirus exposure and HLA in healthy donors. Measured with immunoSEQ multiplex PCR; TCRdb has only the in-frame clones, and not every one. The data show about 180,000 clones, with 77% seen just once and about 1.5% held by the top ten. Material for sequencing was PBMCs. The receptor source for this set is a man aged 18 to 29 in good health and CMV-seronegative. Both conserved end residues are part of each CDR3. A D gene is named only where the DNA matches it firmly. Where a row states a size, it is once, few, many or the class of an expanded clone; other rows omit it.

J gene,V gene,D gene,clone size,CDR3 DNA,CDR3 protein
TRBJ2-5,TRBV18,NA,few,TGTGCCAGCTCACCAGGGCAGGGTAGCAAGACCCAGTACTTC,CASSPGQGSKTQYF
TRBJ1-3,TRBV7-2,NA,NA,TGTGCCAGCAGCTCCCCGACAGGTGGAAACACCATATATTTT,CASSSPTGGNTIYF
TRBJ1-4,TRBV7-9,NA,NA,TGTTCCAGCAGCTTAGAGGGAGGGCTAAGAATTGAAAAACTGTTTTTT,CSSSLEGGLRIEKLFF
TRBJ2-2,TRBV7-2,NA,NA,TGTGCCAGCAGCCCAACTACTTCCGGGACTTACACCGGGGAGCTGTTTTTT,CASSPTTSGTYTGELFF
TRBJ2-1,TRBV25-1,TRBD2,NA,TGTGCCAGCAGTAAGAGTACTAGCGGTTACAATGAGCAGTTCTTC,CASSKSTSGYNEQFF
TRBJ2-6,TRBV6-1,TRBD1,NA,TGTGCCAGCAGACAGGGGAGCTCTGGGGCCAACGTCCTGACTTTC,CASRQGSSGANVLTF
TRBJ1-1,TRBV19,TRBD1,few,TGTGCCAGTAGATCCCTGGACAGGTTTGGTGGGGAAGCTTTCTTT,CASRSLDRFGGEAFF
TRBJ2-7,TRBV6-1,NA,NA,TGTGCCAGCAGGGGCGGGGGCCAGCACGAGCAGTACTTC,CASRGGGQHEQYF
TRBJ2-1,TRBV27,TRBD2,NA,TGTGCCAGCAGTTTAACGGGAGGGGTTTACAATGAGCAGTTCTTC,CASSLTGGVYNEQFF
TRBJ1-3,TRBV15,NA,once,TGTGCCACCAGCAGAGCGCGAGAGGGAAAAGGAAACACCATATATTTT,CATSRAREGKGNTIYF
TRBJ1-5,TRBV19,TRBD1,once,TGTGCCAGTAGAAACAGGGGCTTGGAGCATTTT,CASRNRGLEHF
TRBJ2-1,TRBV11-1,NA,NA,TGTGCCAGCAGCTCCGGGGGTGTCTACAATGAGCAGTTCTTC,CASSSGGVYNEQFF
TRBJ1-2,TRBV7-9,NA,NA,TGTTCCAGCAGTTCACAGGGAAGTGGCTACATCTTC,CSSSSQGSGYIF
TRBJ2-2,TRBV5-1,TRBD1,once,TGCGCCAGCAGCTCCGGGACAGGGGATTACGGGGAGCTGTTTTTT,CASSSGTGDYGELFF
TRBJ2-3,TRBV9,NA,once,TGTGCCAGCAGCGTGGGGACTCCCCGGGTAGATACGCAGTATTTT,CASSVGTPRVDTQYF
TRBJ1-5,TRBV30,NA,NA,TGTGCCTGGAGTCCGGGAGACATTTCCATCTTTAGCAATCAGCCCCAGCATTTT,CAWSPGDISIFSNQPQHF
TRBJ1-4,TRBV5-1,TRBD1,NA,TGCGCCAGCAGCTCTAGGACAGGGACTAATGAAAAACTGTTTTTT,CASSSRTGTNEKLFF
TRBJ2-3,TRBV19,TRBD2,NA,TGTGCCAGTAGTCCCTCAAGGCGGGGACTAGCGGGGGGCCACACAGATACGCAGTATTTT,CASSPSRRGLAGGHTDTQYF
TRBJ2-2,TRBV20-1,NA,once,TGCAGTGCTAGAGATCAGGGGGAGCTGTTTTTT,CSARDQGELFF
TRBJ2-2,TRBV7-9,TRBD2,NA,TGTGCCAGCAGCCAAGCGGGAGGGAACACCGGGGAGCTGTTTTTT,CASSQAGGNTGELFF
TRBJ2-7,TRBV4-2,TRBD2,NA,TGTGCCAGCAGCCAAGAGGGGGGGCTAGCGGGGGACTACGAGCAGTACTTC,CASSQEGGLAGDYEQYF
TRBJ2-5,TRBV7-9,NA,NA,TGTGCCAGCAGCCGCGGGGTTCAAGAGACCCAGTACTTC,CASSRGVQETQYF
TRBJ1-1,TRBV18,TRBD1,NA,TGTGCCAGCTCACCTTTTGGGGGACAGGGGGGAACTGAAGCTTTCTTT,CASSPFGGQGGTEAFF
TRBJ2-7,TRBV18,TRBD1,NA,TGTGCCAGCTCACCAACAGGGGCCTACGAGCAGTACTTC,CASSPTGAYEQYF
TRBJ2-7,TRBV5-4,NA,NA,TGTGCCAGCAGCTTGAGCGGCCAGGGAGGGGGCGAGCAGTACTTC,CASSLSGQGGGEQYF
TRBJ1-3,TRBV11-2,NA,NA,TGTGCCAGCAGCTTAACAGGTGGTGGAAACACCATATATTTT,CASSLTGGGNTIYF
TRBJ2-1,TRBV7-8,TRBD2,NA,TGTGCCAGCAGCTTAGGACTAGCGGGGGGCTACAATGAGCAGTTCTTC,CASSLGLAGGYNEQFF
TRBJ2-5,TRBV7-9,TRBD2,NA,TGTGCCAGCAGCGACCTAGATGTAGCGGGGCTACAAGAGACCCAGTACTTC,CASSDLDVAGLQETQYF
TRBJ1-4,TRBV7-3,NA,NA,TGTGCCAGCAGCTTTCCTAAGGCAGGCTGGACTAATGAAAAACTGTTTTTT,CASSFPKAGWTNEKLFF
TRBJ2-3,TRBV29-1,NA,NA,TGCAGCGTTGATGCTGAACATCTCACAGATACGCAGTATTTT,CSVDAEHLTDTQYF
TRBJ2-1,TRBV5-4,TRBD2,NA,TGTGCCAGCAGCTTGCGTCTAGCGGGATCCTACAATGAGCAGTTCTTC,CASSLRLAGSYNEQFF
TRBJ1-5,TRBV29-1,NA,few,TGCAGCGTTGGACAGGCAATCAATCAGCCCCAGCATTTT,CSVGQAINQPQHF
TRBJ1-5,TRBV19,TRBD1,NA,TGTGCCAGTAGTGAATGGACAGGGGTCGATCAGCCCCAGCATTTT,CASSEWTGVDQPQHF
TRBJ1-5,TRBV19,NA,NA,TGTGCCAGTAGTATAAGGGCAGGGTATCAGCCCCAGCATTTT,CASSIRAGYQPQHF
TRBJ1-2,TRBV29-1,NA,NA,TGCAGCGTGGGGGACGGAGGGAGGGGCTACACCTTC,CSVGDGGRGYTF
TRBJ2-3,TRBV21-1,NA,NA,TGTGCCAGCAGCATACCGCAAGCGGGACTAGCGGGAAATCCAGATACGCAGTATTTT,CASSIPQAGLAGNPDTQYF
TRBJ2-6,TRBV18,NA,NA,TGTGCCAGCTCACCACCGGTGAGGGTGACCTCCGGGGCCAACGTCCTGACTTTC,CASSPPVRVTSGANVLTF
TRBJ1-1,TRBV18,NA,NA,TGTGCCAGCTCACCACCCGGGACTGAAGCTTTCTTT,CASSPPGTEAFF
TRBJ1-2,TRBV7-8,TRBD1,NA,TGTGCCAGCACTCCTGGCTCCCGGGACAGGAGACCTACTAACTATGGCTACACCTTC,CASTPGSRDRRPTNYGYTF
TRBJ1-2,TRBV9,NA,NA,TGTGCCAGCAGCGTAGACGGGGACTCCGCCTATGGCTACACCTTC,CASSVDGDSAYGYTF
TRBJ2-7,TRBV6-5,TRBD1,NA,TGTGCCAGCAGAATTTTCCGGGACAGGGGCACCGAGCAGTACTTC,CASRIFRDRGTEQYF
TRBJ1-5,TRBV19,NA,NA,TGTGCCAGTAGTATTGCAGATAGCAATCAGCCCCAGCATTTT,CASSIADSNQPQHF
TRBJ2-7,TRBV6-1,NA,NA,TGTGCCAGCAGTGAGGGGATAGCGGTGAACTCCTACGAGCAGTACTTC,CASSEGIAVNSYEQYF
TRBJ2-3,TRBV14,TRBD1,NA,TGTGCCAGCAGCCAGGACAGGGGAAGCACAGATACGCAGTATTTT,CASSQDRGSTDTQYF
TRBJ2-3,TRBV9,TRBD2,few,TGTGCCAGCAGCGGGATGACTAGCGGGGGGCCTGGTACGCAGTATTTT,CASSGMTSGGPGTQYF
TRBJ1-5,TRBV7-9,TRBD1,NA,TGTGCCAGCAGCTTAGTGGACAGGGGGCTGATTCAGCCCCAGCATTTT,CASSLVDRGLIQPQHF
TRBJ2-1,TRBV2,TRBD1,NA,TGTGCCAGCAGTGAGGACAGGGGAAGATTCAATGAGCAGTTCTTC,CASSEDRGRFNEQFF
TRBJ1-4,TRBV18,NA,NA,TGTGCCAGCTCACCAGCGGGGGGCTATCAGGAAAAACTGTTTTTT,CASSPAGGYQEKLFF
TRBJ2-7,TRBV30,NA,few,TGTGCCTGGAGGGACTCCACTACCTACGAGCAGTACTTC,CAWRDSTTYEQYF
TRBJ2-1,TRBV14,TRBD2,NA,TGTGCCAGCAGCCCGGGGGGGCGCAGTTCGTTGGATGAGCAGTTCTTC,CASSPGGRSSLDEQFF
TRBJ2-5,TRBV18,TRBD1,NA,TGTGCCAGCCGCGGGACAGGCAAAGAGACCCAGTACTTC,CASRGTGKETQYF
TRBJ2-5,TRBV19,TRBD1,once,TGTGCCAGTAGTACAAACTCCGGGACAGGGTCTTTGGAGACCCAGTACTTC,CASSTNSGTGSLETQYF
TRBJ1-2,TRBV28,TRBD1,NA,TGTGCCAGCCGGGACAGCAACTTCTATGGCTACACCTTC,CASRDSNFYGYTF
TRBJ1-3,TRBV6-5,NA,few,TGTGCCAGCAGTACCAGGGGCACTCCAAACACCATATATTTT,CASSTRGTPNTIYF
TRBJ2-3,TRBV11-2,TRBD2,NA,TGTGCCAGCAGCTTAGGGAAGGGTAGCGGGAGGGTAACAGATACGCAGTATTTT,CASSLGKGSGRVTDTQYF
TRBJ2-3,TRBV2,TRBD2,few,TGTGCCAGCAGTTCTAGCGGGGGCACAGATACGCAGTATTTT,CASSSSGGTDTQYF
TRBJ1-4,TRBV6-5,NA,NA,TGTGCCAGCAGTAGCACGACAGCAACTAATGAAAAACTGTTTTTT,CASSSTTATNEKLFF
TRBJ2-7,TRBV4-2,NA,few,TGTGCCAGCAGCCAAGAACTATCCTACGAGCAGTACTTC,CASSQELSYEQYF
TRBJ2-2,TRBV9,TRBD1,NA,TGTGCCAGCAGCGTAACAGGGGCTTCTTCCGGGGAGCTGTTTTTT,CASSVTGASSGELFF
TRBJ1-1,TRBV6-6,TRBD1,NA,TGTGCCAGCAGTTACCATAGGGACAGGGGCACTGAAGCTTTCTTT,CASSYHRDRGTEAFF